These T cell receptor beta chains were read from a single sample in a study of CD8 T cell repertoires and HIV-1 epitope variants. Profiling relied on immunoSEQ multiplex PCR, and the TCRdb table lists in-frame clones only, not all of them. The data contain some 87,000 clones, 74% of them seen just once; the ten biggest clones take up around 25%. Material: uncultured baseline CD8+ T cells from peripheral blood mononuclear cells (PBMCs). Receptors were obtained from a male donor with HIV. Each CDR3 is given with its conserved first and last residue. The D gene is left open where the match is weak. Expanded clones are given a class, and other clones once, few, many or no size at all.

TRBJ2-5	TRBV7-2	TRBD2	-	TGTGCCGGATCTCGGGGGGGCTCAGAGACCCAGTACTTC	CAGSRGGSETQYF
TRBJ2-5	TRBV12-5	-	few	TGTGCTAGTGGTTTACTAGGCCAAGAGACCCAGTACTTC	CASGLLGQETQYF
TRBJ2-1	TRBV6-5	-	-	TGTGCCAGCAGTTACGGGGGGTCTGTTGAGCAGTTCTTC	CASSYGGSVEQFF
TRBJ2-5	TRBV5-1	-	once	TGCGCCAGCAGCATAACAGGGACCTACCAAGAGACCCAGTACTTC	CASSITGTYQETQYF
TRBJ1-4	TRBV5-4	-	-	TGTGCCAGCAGCTTTGGACGGGAAAATGAAAAACTGTTTTTT	CASSFGRENEKLFF
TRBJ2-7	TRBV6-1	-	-	TGTGCCAGCAGTATTGGAGGCTCCAACGGCTACGAGCAGTACTTC	CASSIGGSNGYEQYF
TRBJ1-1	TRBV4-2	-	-	TGTGCCAGCAGCCAGGCTGTTTCGGGCAGGGGAAGGCCTGAAGCTTTCTTT	CASSQAVSGRGRPEAFF
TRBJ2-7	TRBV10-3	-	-	TGTGCCATCAGCAATCAGGGGGGCGCCTACGAGCAGTACTTC	CAISNQGGAYEQYF
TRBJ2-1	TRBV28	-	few	TGTGCCAGCAGTTTTCCCCGAGAGACTTCCAATGAGCAGTTCTTC	CASSFPRETSNEQFF
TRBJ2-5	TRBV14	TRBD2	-	TGTGCCAGCAGCCAAGGACTAGCGGTCGAGACCCAGTACTTC	CASSQGLAVETQYF
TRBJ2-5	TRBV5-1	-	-	TGCGCCAGCAGCCCGATCTTGACAGAACAAGAGACCCAGTACTTC	CASSPILTEQETQYF
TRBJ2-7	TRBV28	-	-	TGTGCCAGCAAGGGTGCAGGCCTTAACTCCTACGAGCAGTACTTC	CASKGAGLNSYEQYF
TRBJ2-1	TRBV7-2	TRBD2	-	TGTGCCAGCGGTACAAGCGGGAGGGCTCGTAATGAGCAGTTCTTC	CASGTSGRARNEQFF
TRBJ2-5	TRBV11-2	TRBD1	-	TGTGCCAGCACGTCCCACCCGGGACAGGGCAAAGAGACCCAGTACTTC	CASTSHPGQGKETQYF
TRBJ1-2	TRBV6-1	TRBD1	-	TGTGCCAGCACGGACAGGTTCTATGGCTACACCTTC	CASTDRFYGYTF
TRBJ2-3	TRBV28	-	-	TGTGCCAGCAGTTTATATTCTGGCGCGACAGATACGCAGTATTTT	CASSLYSGATDTQYF
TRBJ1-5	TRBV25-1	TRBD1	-	TGTGCCACCCAACCGGGACAGGGGGACCAGCCCCAGCATTTT	CATQPGQGDQPQHF
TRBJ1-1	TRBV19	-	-	TGTGCCAGTAGTGAGGACACGGCCGGGGGCGCTGAAGCTTTCTTT	CASSEDTAGGAEAFF
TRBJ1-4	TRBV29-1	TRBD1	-	TGCAGCGTTTCAGGGGGCGCCGATGAAAAACTGTTTTTT	CSVSGGADEKLFF
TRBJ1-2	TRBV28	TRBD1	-	TGTGCCAGCAGTTTACCGACAGGGGTAGGTGGCTACACCTTC	CASSLPTGVGGYTF